These T cell receptor beta chains were read from a single sample in a study of CD8 T cells in ankylosing spondylitis. One entry per CDR3 protein results from TCRdb running MiXCR on the 5' RACE reads. The sample has under 850,000 distinct CDR3 sequences; 15% to 20% are singletons. Specimen: blood, either unsorted or a sorted T cell fraction (not recorded which). These receptors were obtained from a male donor with ankylosing spondylitis. The CDR3 runs from the conserved cysteine through the conserved F or W. The D gene is left open where the match is weak. Size values are once, few and many counts, or a class for expanded clones, and some rows have none.

CDR3 length	D gene	V gene	J gene	clone size	CDR3 protein	CDR3 DNA
13	.	TRBV15	TRBJ2-5	.	CATSSGFRETQYF	TGTGCCACCAGCTCCGGGTTCCGGGAGACCCAGTACTTC
19	TRBD1	TRBV6-5	TRBJ2-6	.	CASSYPQGSVLSGANVLTF	TGTGCCAGCAGTTATCCACAGGGGTCTGTTCTCTCTGGGGCCAACGTCCTGACTTTC
15	TRBD1	TRBV4-2	TRBJ1-1	few	CASSRAQGMNTEAFF	TGTGCCAGCAGCCGAGCACAGGGGATGAACACTGAAGCTTTCTTT
16	.	TRBV5-1	TRBJ1-1	few	CASSLSRGWTNTEAFF	TGCGCCAGCAGCTTGTCCAGGGGATGGACGAACACTGAAGCTTTCTTT
15	TRBD2	TRBV12-3/TRBV12-4	TRBJ2-2	.	CASNPLAGGPRELFF	TGTGCCAGCAACCCCCTAGCGGGGGGCCCCCGGGAGCTGTTTTTT
17	.	TRBV3-1	TRBJ2-1	few	CASSQEGRAGSYNEQFF	TGTGCCAGCAGCCAAGAAGGTCGGGCAGGGTCGTACAATGAGCAGTTCTTC
16	TRBD2	TRBV9	TRBJ2-3	few	CASSAFKREGTDTQYF	TGTGCCAGCAGCGCCTTTAAGCGGGAGGGCACAGATACGCAGTATTTT
12	.	TRBV29-1	TRBJ2-1	few	CSVEVSYELSFF	TGCAGCGTTGAAGTCAGCTATGAACTCTCCTTCTTC
11	.	TRBV30	TRBJ2-7	few	CAWSIAYEQYF	TGTGCCTGGAGTATCGCCTACGAGCAGTACTTC
13	.	TRBV5-1	TRBJ1-5	.	CASSLSGEQPQHF	TGCGCCAGCAGCTTGTCGGGGGAGCAGCCCCAGCATTTT
16	TRBD1	TRBV6-5	TRBJ1-1	.	CASRYRGGTGGTEAFF	TGTGCCAGCAGGTACCGAGGGGGGACAGGGGGTACTGAAGCTTTCTTT
14	.	TRBV7-8	TRBJ2-7	.	CASSLAEIGVEQYF	TGTGCCAGCAGCTTAGCTGAGATAGGGGTAGAGCAGTACTTC
12	.	TRBV11-2	TRBJ2-1	.	CASSWAGNEQFF	TGTGCCAGCAGCTGGGCGGGCAATGAGCAGTTCTTC
17	TRBD1	TRBV11-2	TRBJ1-4	.	CASNPSDRGILDEKLFF	TGTGCCAGCAACCCATCGGACAGGGGAATCTTGGATGAAAAACTGTTTTTT
17	TRBD2	TRBV7-9	TRBJ2-1	few	CASSDRLAGNWYNEQFF	TGTGCCAGCAGCGATAGACTAGCGGGAAATTGGTACAATGAGCAGTTCTTC
15	.	TRBV3-1	TRBJ1-3	.	CASSQDLSAGNTIYF	TGTGCCAGCAGCCAAGATTTGTCAGCCGGAAACACCATATATTTT
18	TRBD1	TRBV6-1	TRBJ1-3	.	CASRGYGTGSISGNTIYF	TGTGCCAGCAGGGGGTACGGGACAGGGTCGATCTCTGGAAACACCATATATTTT
14	.	TRBV7-6	TRBJ2-7	few	CASSLSPGAYEQYF	TGTGCCAGCAGCTTAAGTCCAGGTGCCTACGAGCAGTACTTC
16	TRBD2	TRBV10-3	TRBJ2-1	.	CAISRPTSGGPNEQFF	TGTGCCATCAGCCGACCGACTAGCGGGGGCCCCAATGAGCAGTTCTTC
15	.	TRBV4-1	TRBJ2-7	.	CASSQLQGIRYEQYF	TGCGCCAGCAGCCAACTACAGGGTATAAGATACGAGCAGTACTTC
13	.	TRBV7-9	TRBJ1-1	.	CASSLGQAREAFF	TGTGCCAGCAGCTTAGGTCAGGCCAGGGAAGCTTTCTTT
15	.	TRBV12-3/TRBV12-4	TRBJ1-5	.	CASSRTELEGQPQHF	TGTGCCAGCAGTCGGACGGAATTGGAAGGGCAGCCCCAGCATTTT
18	TRBD2	TRBV6-2/TRBV6-3	TRBJ2-2	.	CASSYQGRGTRPAGELFF	TGTGCCAGCAGTTACCAAGGAAGGGGGACTAGACCCGCCGGGGAGCTGTTTTTT
18	TRBD1	TRBV5-5	TRBJ2-6	.	CASSWPDRELGGANVLTF	TGTGCCAGCAGCTGGCCGGACAGGGAGCTTGGCGGGGCCAACGTCCTGACTTTC
13	.	TRBV3-1	TRBJ1-1	.	CASSRSTDTEAFF	TGTGCCAGCAGCCGTTCGACAGACACTGAAGCTTTCTTT
16	.	TRBV7-3	TRBJ2-6	.	CASSPQGGSGANVLTF	TGTGCCAGCAGCCCACAAGGGGGATCTGGGGCCAACGTCCTGACTTTC
14	.	TRBV29-1	TRBJ2-4	few	CSPPRSSAKNIQYF	TGCAGCCCCCCCCGGTCGTCTGCCAAAAACATTCAGTACTTC
22	.	TRBV24-1	TRBJ2-3	few	CATSDAVTSQGEEGLSTDTQYF	TGTGCCACCAGTGATGCCGTTACATCTCAGGGGGAGGAGGGACTTAGCACAGATACGCAGTATTTT
15	.	TRBV11-2	TRBJ1-5	few	CASSLDGQLDQPQHF	TGTGCCAGCAGCTTGGATGGACAGCTGGATCAGCCCCAGCATTTT